These T cell receptor beta chains were read from a single sample in a study of response to subunit inactivated influenza vaccine. TCRdb re-analysed the RT-PCR reads in MiXCR, keeping a single row per CDR3 protein. This table has roughly 790,000 distinct CDR3 sequences, less than 25% appearing once. Here the sequenced sample was PBMCs from blood, taken more than 4 days after vaccination. The receptors originated from a man in his fifties or sixties who received an inactivated influenza vaccine. CDR3s include the opening cysteine and the closing phenylalanine or tryptophan. Each record gives: clone size, D gene, V gene, J gene, CDR3 protein, CDR3 DNA. A D gene is named only where the DNA matches it firmly. A clone size is listed for some rows: how often the clone was seen (once, few, many), or a class if it is expanded.

size: -
D: TRBD2
V: TRBV7-2
J: TRBJ2-3
CDR3: CASTTSGGTRTQYF
DNA: TGTGCCAGCACCACTAGCGGGGGCACACGGACGCAGTATTTT

size: few
D: -
V: TRBV2
J: TRBJ2-3
CDR3: CASSTGTPKTDTQYF
DNA: TGTGCCAGCAGTACAGGGACCCCTAAAACAGATACGCAGTATTTT

size: -
D: -
V: TRBV27
J: TRBJ2-3
CDR3: CASSLSGFGDTQYF
DNA: TGTGCCAGCAGTTTATCTGGGTTTGGAGATACGCAGTATTTT

size: few
D: -
V: TRBV5-1
J: TRBJ2-3
CDR3: CASSHSGTPSDTQYF
DNA: TGCGCCAGCAGCCACTCCGGGACCCCTAGTGATACGCAGTATTTT

size: few
D: -
V: TRBV7-2
J: TRBJ2-1
CDR3: CASSLAIGNEQFF
DNA: TGTGCCAGCAGCTTAGCTATAGGGAATGAGCAGTTCTTC

size: -
D: -
V: TRBV4-2
J: TRBJ2-3
CDR3: CASSPEGGSDTQYF
DNA: TGTGCCAGCAGCCCCGAAGGGGGATCGGATACGCAGTATTTT

size: -
D: TRBD2
V: TRBV6-2/TRBV6-3
J: TRBJ2-5
CDR3: CASSFGLAGIRRQTQYF
DNA: TGTGCCAGCAGTTTCGGACTAGCGGGAATCCGCCGACAGACCCAGTACTTC

size: few
D: TRBD1
V: TRBV10-3
J: TRBJ1-2
CDR3: CAISPTGSNYGYTF
DNA: TGTGCCATCAGCCCGACAGGGTCTAACTATGGCTACACCTTC

size: -
D: -
V: TRBV6-5
J: TRBJ1-3
CDR3: CASSLEGLSSGNTIYF
DNA: TGTGCCAGCAGTTTAGAGGGATTGAGCTCTGGAAACACCATATATTTT

size: -
D: -
V: TRBV4-3
J: TRBJ1-1
CDR3: CASSQDTGGTEAFF
DNA: TGCGCCAGCAGCCAGGATACCGGTGGCACTGAAGCTTTCTTT

size: -
D: TRBD1
V: TRBV28
J: TRBJ2-1
CDR3: CASRTGVNEQFF
DNA: TGTGCCAGCAGAACAGGGGTTAATGAGCAGTTCTTC

size: -
D: -
V: TRBV12-3/TRBV12-4
J: TRBJ2-7
CDR3: CASSQGTKYEQYF
DNA: TGTGCCAGCAGCCAAGGGACCAAATACGAGCAGTACTTC

size: -
D: -
V: TRBV21-1
J: TRBJ2-2
CDR3: CASSKALSDKETGELFF
DNA: TGTGCCAGCAGCAAAGCGCTTTCGGACAAAGAAACCGGGGAGCTGTTTTTT

size: -
D: -
V: TRBV6-2/TRBV6-3
J: TRBJ2-7
CDR3: CASSYSPPASAGATYEQYF
DNA: TGTGCCAGCAGTTACTCCCCCCCCGCTAGCGCGGGGGCTACCTACGAGCAGTACTTC

size: -
D: -
V: TRBV7-2
J: TRBJ2-7
CDR3: CASSTAIRVYEQYF
DNA: TGTGCCAGCAGCACCGCCATCAGAGTCTACGAGCAGTACTTC

size: few
D: -
V: TRBV2
J: TRBJ2-7
CDR3: CASEDSIEYEQYF
DNA: TGTGCCAGCGAAGACAGTATTGAATACGAGCAGTACTTC

size: -
D: -
V: TRBV20-1
J: TRBJ2-3
CDR3: CSARGGQTDTQYF
DNA: TGCAGTGCGAGGGGGGGACAGACAGATACGCAGTATTTT

size: few
D: -
V: TRBV6-2/TRBV6-3
J: TRBJ2-7
CDR3: CASSYSNSETYSYEQYF
DNA: TGTGCCAGCAGTTACTCGAACTCAGAAACCTACTCCTACGAGCAGTACTTC

size: -
D: -
V: TRBV30
J: TRBJ2-5
CDR3: CAWSVGSNQETQYF
DNA: TGTGCCTGGAGTGTAGGTTCAAACCAAGAGACCCAGTACTTC

size: few
D: -
V: TRBV29-1
J: TRBJ2-7
CDR3: CSVERGVGSYEQYF
DNA: TGCAGCGTTGAACGTGGGGTTGGGTCCTACGAGCAGTACTTC

size: many
D: -
V: TRBV20-1
J: TRBJ2-7
CDR3: CSARTFGEQYF
DNA: TGCAGTGCTAGGACCTTCGGCGAGCAGTACTTC

size: -
D: TRBD2
V: TRBV20-1
J: TRBJ2-1
CDR3: CSARPRLALYNEQFF
DNA: TGCAGTGCTAGACCCCGACTAGCCCTATACAATGAGCAGTTCTTC

size: few
D: -
V: TRBV4-3
J: TRBJ2-7
CDR3: CASSQGRGGEQYF
DNA: TGCGCCAGCAGCCAGGGCAGGGGTGGCGAGCAGTACTTC

size: -
D: -
V: TRBV27
J: TRBJ1-2
CDR3: CASSKGRGYGYTF
DNA: TGTGCCAGCTCAAAGGGCAGGGGATATGGCTACACCTTC

size: many
D: -
V: TRBV6-2/TRBV6-3
J: TRBJ2-7
CDR3: CASSYSGFDEQYF
DNA: TGTGCCAGCAGTTATTCAGGGTTCGACGAGCAGTACTTC

size: few
D: TRBD2
V: TRBV12-3/TRBV12-4
J: TRBJ2-1
CDR3: CASSTSGRMTYNEQFF
DNA: TGTGCCAGCAGCACTAGCGGGAGAATGACCTACAATGAGCAGTTCTTC

size: few
D: -
V: TRBV9
J: TRBJ2-1
CDR3: CASSPGGRGNWNEQFF
DNA: TGTGCCAGCAGCCCTGGGGGTAGGGGGAATTGGAATGAGCAGTTCTTC

size: few
D: -
V: TRBV6-6
J: TRBJ2-7
CDR3: CASRGPGEQYF
DNA: TGTGCCAGCAGAGGCCCGGGGGAGCAGTACTTC

size: few
D: -
V: TRBV7-9
J: TRBJ2-7
CDR3: CASSSGLVSYEQYF
DNA: TGTGCCAGCAGCTCGGGACTGGTAAGCTACGAGCAGTACTTC